A single sample gave rise to the 9 T cell receptor beta chains below, sequenced in a study of beta chain features in type 1 diabetes. Since all of the isolated RNA was reverse transcribed, expressed TCRB transcripts were what got sequenced. Using immunoSEQ multiplex PCR, the repertoire was profiled, and TCRdb retains in-frame clones only, with some absent. In the table there are around 240,000 clones, more than 65% of which are singletons. The sample consisted of naive CD4+ T cells from blood. These receptors were collected from a man aged 25-40 years in good health.

The V and J genes are TRBV18 and TRBJ2-1; D is ambiguous. The CDR3 has 14 amino acids. Trimming removed 2 bases at V and 5 bases at J, with 10 bases between. Germline assignment: CDR1 KGHSH and CDR2 LQKENI. CDR3 region: CASSPRTADNEQFF. In DNA form, the CDR3 reads TGTGCCAGCTCACCAAGGACCGCAGACAATGAGCAGTTCTTC.

The chain combines TRBV30 with TRBJ2-6, with D unclear. Germline V CDR1 and CDR2: GTSNPN, SVGIG (reference sequence). The CDR3 length is 16 residues. Trimming took 0 bases from V and 0 from J, leaving 9 bases between them. Written as DNA, the CDR3 is TGTGCCTGGAGTGTAATAAGTCGCTCTGGGGCCAACGTCCTGACTTTC. Translating gives CAWSVISRSGANVLTF.

The chain carries TRBV25-1 and TRBJ2-6, with D tentatively TRBD1 (6 bases). In germline, CDR1 is MGHDK, CDR2 SYGVNS. With 6 bases removed from V and 0 bases from J, the gap between germline ends came to 18 bases. The CDR3 sequence is 18 residues long. In DNA form, the CDR3 reads TGTGCCAGCAGCCAACGGACAGCCATTCCCTCTGGGGCCAACGTCCTGACTTTC. The encoded protein is CASSQRTAIPSGANVLTF.

This clone was recorded a few times. The chain recombines TRBV29-1 with TRBJ2-7, with 8 positions matching TRBD1. With 4 bases clipped from V and 4 bases from J, the junction kept 9 bases outside the gene matches. Germline V gives CDR1 SQVTM, CDR2 ANQGSEA. The CDR3 has 14 residues. Written as DNA, the CDR3 is TGCAGCGTTGTTCGACAGGGGAAAAGTTACGAGCAGTACTTC. The encoded protein is CSVVRQGKSYEQYF.

This clone appeared a single time. The rearrangement joins TRBV10-3 to TRBJ2-7, with D uncertain. With 6 bases removed from V and 0 bases from J, the gap between germline ends came to 6 bases. The CDR3 runs to 12 residues. Germline V gene lookup returns CDR1 ENHRY and CDR2 SYGVKD. The CDR3 protein is CAIRGSSYEQYF. The DNA of the CDR3 is TGTGCCATCAGGGGGTCCTCCTACGAGCAGTACTTC.

J is TRBJ1-2 and V is TRBV29-1; maybe TRBD1 (5 bases). V was clipped by 4 bases and J by 2 bases, with 8 bases between them. This CDR3 spans 12 amino acids. Germline CDR1 is SQVTM and CDR2 is ANQGSEA. The CDR3 DNA is TGCAGCGTTGTTTGGGGGAACTATGGCTACACCTTC. Protein sequence: CSVVWGNYGYTF.

V usage is TRBV29-1 and J usage is TRBJ1-1; TRBD1 is a possible D gene (5 bases). Germline V gives CDR1 SQVTM, CDR2 ANQGSEA. The CDR3 loop spans 10 amino acids. With 7 bases removed from V and 5 bases from J, the gap between germline ends came to 8 bases. CDR3 coding DNA: TGCAGCGCCAGGGTTACTGAAGCTTTCTTT. Translating gives CSARVTEAFF.

V gene TRBV2 combines with J gene TRBJ1-1; the D is unclear. V shed 7 bases and J shed 4 bases, with 19 bases lying between them. The CDR3 has 15 amino acids. The germline CDR1 and CDR2 sequences are SNHLY and FYNNEI. The CDR3 spells CASNPKVQRGTEAFF. In nucleotides, the CDR3 is TGTGCCAGCAACCCGAAGGTACAGAGAGGCACTGAAGCTTTCTTT.

This clone came up a few times. The chain uses TRBV29-1 and TRBJ2-7; the D call may be TRBD1 or TRBD2 (6 bases each). This CDR3 has 11 residues. The V gene lost 5 bases and the J gene lost 7 bases, with 12 bases spanning the gap. Per the germline V gene, CDR1 is SQVTM and CDR2 is ANQGSEA. CDR3 sequence reads: CSVSGAREQYF. For the CDR3, the DNA is TGCAGCGTTTCGGGGGCCAGAGAGCAGTACTTC.